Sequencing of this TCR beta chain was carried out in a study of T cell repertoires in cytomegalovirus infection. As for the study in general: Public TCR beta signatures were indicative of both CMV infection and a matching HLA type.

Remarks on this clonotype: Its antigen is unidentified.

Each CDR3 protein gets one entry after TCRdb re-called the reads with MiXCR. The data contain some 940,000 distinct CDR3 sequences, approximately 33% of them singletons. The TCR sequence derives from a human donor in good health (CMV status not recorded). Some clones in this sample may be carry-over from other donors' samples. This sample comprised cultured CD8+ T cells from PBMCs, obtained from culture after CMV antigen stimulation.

The CDR3: CASMERGNYNEQFF. The CDR3 DNA follows: TGCGCCAGCATGGAACGGGGGAATTACAATGAGCAGTTCTTC. The rearrangement uses TRBV5-1 and TRBJ2-1; a weak D match, TRBD2 (6 bases). The V gene's germline CDR1 is SGHRS and CDR2 YFSETQ. V was pared by 6 bases and J by 4 bases, with 14 bases between. The CDR3 is 14 amino acids.